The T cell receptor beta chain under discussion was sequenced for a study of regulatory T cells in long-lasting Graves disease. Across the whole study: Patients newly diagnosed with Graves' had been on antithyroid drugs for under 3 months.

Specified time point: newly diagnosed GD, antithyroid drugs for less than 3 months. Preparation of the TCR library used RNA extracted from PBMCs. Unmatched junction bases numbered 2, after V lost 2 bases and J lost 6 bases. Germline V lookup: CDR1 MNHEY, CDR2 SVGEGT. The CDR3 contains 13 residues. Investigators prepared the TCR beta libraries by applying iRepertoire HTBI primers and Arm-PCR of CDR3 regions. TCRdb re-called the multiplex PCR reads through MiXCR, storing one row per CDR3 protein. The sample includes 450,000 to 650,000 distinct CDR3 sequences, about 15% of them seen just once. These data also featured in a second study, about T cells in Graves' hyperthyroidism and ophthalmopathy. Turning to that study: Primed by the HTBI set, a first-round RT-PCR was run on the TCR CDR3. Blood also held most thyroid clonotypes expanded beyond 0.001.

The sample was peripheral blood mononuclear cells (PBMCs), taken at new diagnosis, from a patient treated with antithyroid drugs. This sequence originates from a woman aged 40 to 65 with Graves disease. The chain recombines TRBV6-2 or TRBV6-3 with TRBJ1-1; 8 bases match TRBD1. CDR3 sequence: CASSYNRGSEAFF. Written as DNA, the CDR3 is TGTGCCAGCAGTTACAACAGGGGGTCTGAAGCTTTCTTT.